The sequence of this T cell receptor beta chain was determined in a study of Ad26.COV2.S vaccination and SARS-CoV-2 variants (dated by TCRdb to the early 2020s). Looking at the study overall: Donors in the vaccine arm were drawn from COV1001, a multicentre, randomized, double-blind, placebo-controlled phase I-IIa trial testing Ad26.COV2.S in healthy adults. Ad26.COV2.S was administered intramuscularly at a dose of 5x10^10 or 1x10^11 viral particles, either as one shot or as two shots given 56 days apart. TCRbeta repertoire sequencing was used to assess the specificity and breadth of SARS-CoV-2-reactive T cell receptors after Ad26.COV2.S vaccination. A total of roughly 30 samples were included in the TCR-sequenced set, comprising approximately 20 Ad26.COV2.S vaccine recipients, 5 placebo recipients and 8 SARS-CoV-2 convalescent individuals. Participants in the trial were split at random into five groups of five each, receiving low-dose or high-dose Ad26.COV2.S once or twice, or else placebo on both occasions. Throughout the experiments and outcome assessment, investigators stayed blinded to trial group allocation. Beyond this particular receptor, the publication reports: After vaccination, substantial breadth of spike-specific CD8+ and CD4+ T cell responses was reported. The study lacked the statistical power to compare responses across vaccine doses or regimens. Compared with placebo recipients, Ad26.COV2.S recipients showed higher spike-specific TCR breadth (P = 0.0014). Vaccine and placebo recipients had comparable non-spike TCR breadth, which fits with the vaccine containing only spike. According to the authors, total T cell responses may have been underestimated by the TCR breadth and depth analyses.

As regards this clone: Its target antigen remains unknown. No base quality information exists; no much larger clone differs at one position.

Read against the paper, the sample's treatment or condition label means: some 20 received Ad26.COV2.S at low or high dose, single or two shots; roughly 5 received placebo; per-sample allocation not given. Repertoires of vaccine and placebo recipients were sequenced from samples collected on day 63 after the first injection. Cohort 1b enrolled some 25 adults aged 18-55 years at a single site in Boston, USA, between 29 July and 7 August 2020. Ad26.COV2.S was a replication-incompetent adenovirus type 26 vector that expressed a prefusion-stabilized SARS-CoV-2 spike protein derived from the original Wuhan strain. The CDR3 covers 15 residues, taking in both the cysteine and the phenylalanine. Of the read, only the CDR3 DNA is kept; its 45 bases are in frame from base 1. Sequences MNHNS (CDR1) and SASEGT (CDR2) are obtained from the germline V gene. V loses 1 base of germline sequence and J loses 9 bases, and the interval between the two ends is 13 bases.

The immunoSEQ Assay was the method used to sequence TCRbeta CDR3 regions. After extraction, genomic DNA underwent amplification by bias-controlled multiplex PCR, followed by high-throughput sequencing. Per the original workflow: Collapsing and filtering of sequences were performed to quantify the absolute abundance of each unique TCRbeta CDR3 region. T cell fraction was estimated by normalizing TCRbeta template counts to usable DNA, which was measured by amplifying reference genes present in all nucleated cells. Repertoire TCRs were annotated as SARS-CoV-2-specific when V gene, CDR3 amino acid sequence and J gene were exactly matched to a known reactive TCR set. MIRA supplied the reference SARS-CoV-2 TCR set, which was filtered for enrichment in COVID-19-positive ImmuneCODE repertoires so that public or cross-reactive TCRs were removed. Using the MIRA antigens, annotated TCRs were further analysed by specific ORF or by position within an ORF. Depth was the summed frequency of annotated unique rearrangements, while breadth was defined as annotated unique rearrangements over total unique productive rearrangements. Two-sided Wilcoxon rank-sum tests were applied when comparing TCR breadth between groups. TCRdb retrieved this table from immuneACCESS and kept in-frame rearrangements only. Not all clones are present; in checked studies, unresolved V genes account for under half, and no reason is known for the remainder. The V and J calls and clone size come from that table; D and trimming were worked out from the DNA. This sample is represented by more than 300,000 clones; 70% to 90% of them were singletons. 2% to 2.5% of the sample is in the top ten clones.

Sequences were derived from peripheral blood, sampled in a trial of Ad26.COV2.S vaccine versus placebo. The rearrangement combines TRBV6-1 with TRBJ1-6, with the D gene too uncertain to name. The TCR was taken from a person aged 18-60 years who received the Ad26.COV2.S COVID-19 vaccine or a placebo. The CDR3 is CASSEVQPQSSPLHF. The nucleotides are TGTGCCAGCAGTGAAGTACAGCCTCAATCTTCACCCCTCCACTTT.